This T cell receptor beta chain appears in the sequencing data of a study of shared clonotypes between healthy human individuals. Turning to the study itself: With ages of 18 to 49, the donors were a couple of women and three men.

V was clipped by 10 bases and J by 5 bases; unmatched bases: 14. Looked up from germline, CDR1 is SEHNR and CDR2 is FQNEAQ (reference sequence). CDR3 length equals 15 residues. Study-wide results and caveats: Non-shared clonotypes showed lower generation probabilities than clonotypes common to all four donors.

This clone was recorded a few times. Its antigen is not identified. Genomic DNA per cell subset filled all wells of several immunoSEQ plates. Sorted-subset replicate PCRs used roughly 180 ng DNA, approximately 33,000 T cell genomes. The table came from immunoSEQ multiplex PCR; TCRdb's copy has only in-frame clones and leaves some out. The sample yields about 1 million clones, about 75% seen once. The chain has TRBV7-9 and TRBJ2-1; 7 positions agree with TRBD2. Sequencing was done on a sample of memory CD4+ T cells sorted from blood. Indicated subset: CD45RA-negative fraction. The sequence came from a young man in good health. The DNA of the CDR3 is TGTGCCACCGGGACCTGGCGGGAGCGCGACAATGAGCAGTTCTTC. As protein: CATGTWRERDNEQFF.